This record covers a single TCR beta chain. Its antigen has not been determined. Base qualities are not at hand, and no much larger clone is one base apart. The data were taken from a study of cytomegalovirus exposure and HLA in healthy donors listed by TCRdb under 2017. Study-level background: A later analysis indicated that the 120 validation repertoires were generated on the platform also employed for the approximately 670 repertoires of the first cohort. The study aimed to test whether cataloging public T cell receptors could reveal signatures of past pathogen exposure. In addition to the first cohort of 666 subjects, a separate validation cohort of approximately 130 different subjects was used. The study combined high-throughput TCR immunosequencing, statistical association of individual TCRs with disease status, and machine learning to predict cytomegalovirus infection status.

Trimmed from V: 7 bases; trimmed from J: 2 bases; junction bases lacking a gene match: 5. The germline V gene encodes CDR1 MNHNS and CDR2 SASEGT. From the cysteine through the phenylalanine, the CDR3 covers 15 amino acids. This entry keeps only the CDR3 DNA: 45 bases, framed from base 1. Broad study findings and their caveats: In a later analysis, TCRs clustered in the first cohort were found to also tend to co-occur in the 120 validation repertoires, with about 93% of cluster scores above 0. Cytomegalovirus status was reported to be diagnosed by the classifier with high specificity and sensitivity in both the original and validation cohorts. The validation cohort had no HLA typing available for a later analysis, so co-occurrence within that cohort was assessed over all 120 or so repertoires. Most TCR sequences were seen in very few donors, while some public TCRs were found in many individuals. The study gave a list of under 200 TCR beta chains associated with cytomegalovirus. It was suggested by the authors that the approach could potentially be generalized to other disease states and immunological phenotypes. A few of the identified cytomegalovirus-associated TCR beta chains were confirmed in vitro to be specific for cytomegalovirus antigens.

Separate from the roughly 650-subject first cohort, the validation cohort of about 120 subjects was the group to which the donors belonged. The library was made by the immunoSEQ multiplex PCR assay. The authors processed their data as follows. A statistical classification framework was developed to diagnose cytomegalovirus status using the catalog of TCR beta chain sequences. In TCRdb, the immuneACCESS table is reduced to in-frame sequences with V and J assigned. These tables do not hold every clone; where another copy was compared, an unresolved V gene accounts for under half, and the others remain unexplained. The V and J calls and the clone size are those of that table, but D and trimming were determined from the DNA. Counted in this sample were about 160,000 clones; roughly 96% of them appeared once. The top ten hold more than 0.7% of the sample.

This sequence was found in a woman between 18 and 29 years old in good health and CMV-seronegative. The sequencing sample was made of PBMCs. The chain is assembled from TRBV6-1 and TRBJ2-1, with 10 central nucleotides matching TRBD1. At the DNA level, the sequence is TGTGCCAGCAAAGACAGGGGGCTGACCTACAATGAGCAGTTCTTC. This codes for CASKDRGLTYNEQFF.